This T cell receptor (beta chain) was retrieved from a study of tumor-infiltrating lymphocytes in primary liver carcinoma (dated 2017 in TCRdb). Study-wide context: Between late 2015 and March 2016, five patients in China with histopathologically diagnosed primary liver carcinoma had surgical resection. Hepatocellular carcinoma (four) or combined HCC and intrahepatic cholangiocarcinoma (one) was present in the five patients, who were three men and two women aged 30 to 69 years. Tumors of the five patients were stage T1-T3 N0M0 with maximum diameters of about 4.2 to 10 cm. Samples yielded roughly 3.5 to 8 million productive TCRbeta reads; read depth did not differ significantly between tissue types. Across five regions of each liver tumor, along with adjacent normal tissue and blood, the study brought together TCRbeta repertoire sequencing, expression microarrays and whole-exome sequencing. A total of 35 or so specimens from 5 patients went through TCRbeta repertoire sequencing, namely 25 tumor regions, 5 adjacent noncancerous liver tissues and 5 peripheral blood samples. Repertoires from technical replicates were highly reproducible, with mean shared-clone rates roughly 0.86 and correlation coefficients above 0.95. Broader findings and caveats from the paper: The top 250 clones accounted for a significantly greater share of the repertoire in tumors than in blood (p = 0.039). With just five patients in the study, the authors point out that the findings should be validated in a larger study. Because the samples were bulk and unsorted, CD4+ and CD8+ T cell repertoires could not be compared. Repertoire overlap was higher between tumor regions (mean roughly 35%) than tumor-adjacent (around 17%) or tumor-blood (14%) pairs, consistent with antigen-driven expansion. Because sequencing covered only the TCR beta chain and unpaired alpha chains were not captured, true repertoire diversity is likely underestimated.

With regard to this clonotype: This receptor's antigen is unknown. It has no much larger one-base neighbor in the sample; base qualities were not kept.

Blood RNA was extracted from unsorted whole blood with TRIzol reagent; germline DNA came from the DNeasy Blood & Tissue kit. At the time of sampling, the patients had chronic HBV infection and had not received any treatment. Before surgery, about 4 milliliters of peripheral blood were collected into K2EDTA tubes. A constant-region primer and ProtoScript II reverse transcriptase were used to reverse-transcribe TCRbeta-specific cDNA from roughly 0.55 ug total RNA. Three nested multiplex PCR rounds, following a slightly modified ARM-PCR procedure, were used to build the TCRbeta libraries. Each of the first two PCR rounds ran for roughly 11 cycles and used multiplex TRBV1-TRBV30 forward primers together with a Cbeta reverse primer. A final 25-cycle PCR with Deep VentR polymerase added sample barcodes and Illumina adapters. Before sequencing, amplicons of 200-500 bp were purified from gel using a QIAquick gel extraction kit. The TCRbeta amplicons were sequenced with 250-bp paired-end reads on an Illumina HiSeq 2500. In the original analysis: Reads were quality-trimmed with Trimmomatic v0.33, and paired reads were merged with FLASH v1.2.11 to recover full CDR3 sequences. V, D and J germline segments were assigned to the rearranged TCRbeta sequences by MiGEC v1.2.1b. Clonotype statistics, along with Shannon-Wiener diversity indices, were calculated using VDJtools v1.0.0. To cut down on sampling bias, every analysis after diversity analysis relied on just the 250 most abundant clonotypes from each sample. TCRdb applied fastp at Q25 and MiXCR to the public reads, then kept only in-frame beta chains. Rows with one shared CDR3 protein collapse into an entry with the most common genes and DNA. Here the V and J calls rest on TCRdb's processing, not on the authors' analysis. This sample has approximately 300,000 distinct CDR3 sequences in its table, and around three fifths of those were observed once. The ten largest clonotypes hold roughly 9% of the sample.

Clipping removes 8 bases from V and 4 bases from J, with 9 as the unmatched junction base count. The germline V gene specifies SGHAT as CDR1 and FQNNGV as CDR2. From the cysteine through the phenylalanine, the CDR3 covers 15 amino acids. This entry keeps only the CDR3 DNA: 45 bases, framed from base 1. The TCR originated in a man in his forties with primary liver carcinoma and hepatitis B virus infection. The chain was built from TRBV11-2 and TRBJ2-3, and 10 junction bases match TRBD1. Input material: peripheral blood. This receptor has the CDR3 CASGSWTGGADTQYF. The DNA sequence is TGTGCCAGCGGCTCCTGGACAGGGGGTGCAGATACGCAGTATTTT.